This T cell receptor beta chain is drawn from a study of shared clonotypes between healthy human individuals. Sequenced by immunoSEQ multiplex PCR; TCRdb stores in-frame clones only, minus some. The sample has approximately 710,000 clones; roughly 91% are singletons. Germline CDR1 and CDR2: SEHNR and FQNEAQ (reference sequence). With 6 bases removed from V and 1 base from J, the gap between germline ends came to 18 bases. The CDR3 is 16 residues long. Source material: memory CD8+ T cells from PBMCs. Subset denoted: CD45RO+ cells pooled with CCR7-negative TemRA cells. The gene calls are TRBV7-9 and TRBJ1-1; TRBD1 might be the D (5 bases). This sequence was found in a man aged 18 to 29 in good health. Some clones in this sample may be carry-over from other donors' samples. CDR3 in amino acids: CASSATVGPGNTEAFF. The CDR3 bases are TGTGCCAGCAGTGCGACAGTGGGCCCTGGGAACACTGAAGCTTTCTTT.